The T cell receptor beta chain described here comes from a study of cytomegalovirus exposure and HLA in healthy donors. Of note for this clone: The antigen is not known.

Points from the study as a whole: Published work reported that the classifier diagnosed cytomegalovirus status with high specificity and sensitivity. Earlier analysis found most TCR beta V segments productive about 87% or about 30% of the time. Presence/absence analyses assumed roughly uniform sequencing depth across donors, which may not hold.

V was pared by 4 bases and J by 0 bases, with 7 bases between. The CDR3 is 14 residues long. Germline-derived CDR1 and CDR2 are MNHNS and SASEGT. PCR used 60 Vbeta primers and 13 Jbeta primers. Measured with immunoSEQ multiplex PCR; TCRdb has only the in-frame clones, and not every one. Of roughly 100,000 clones listed, roughly 79% were seen once; the top ten hold about 5.7%. This sequence originates from a male donor in good health and CMV-seronegative. The rearrangement joins TRBV6-1 to TRBJ2-1, with D possibly matching TRBD2 (6 bases). Sequenced: PBMCs. The CDR3 region has the DNA TGTGCCAGCAGTGCCGGGAGCTCCTACAATGAGCAGTTCTTC. Its protein is CASSAGSSYNEQFF.